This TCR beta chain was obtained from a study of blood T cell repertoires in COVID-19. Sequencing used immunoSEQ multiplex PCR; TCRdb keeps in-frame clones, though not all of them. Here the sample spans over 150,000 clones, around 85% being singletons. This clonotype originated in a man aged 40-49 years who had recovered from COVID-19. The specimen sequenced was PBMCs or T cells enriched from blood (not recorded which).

The CDR3 protein is CASSLGGRPYGYTF. The CDR3 nucleotides are TGTGCCAGCAGCTTAGGGGGGCGGCCCTATGGCTACACCTTC. The chain couples TRBV11-3 to TRBJ1-2; maybe TRBD1 (6 bases). CDR3 length equals 14 residues. Looked up from germline, CDR1 is SGHNT and CDR2 is YENEEA. Trimming stripped 1 base from V and 4 bases from J, with 10 bases between.